Each of the 17 T cell receptor beta chains below was sequenced from the same sample in a study of T cells expressing NK-cell markers. TCRdb re-called the 5' RACE reads and catalogs CDR3 proteins one per entry, DNA excluded. The sample's table shows hundreds of thousands of distinct CDR3 sequences. Specimen: blood T cells: a sorted CD56 or NKG2C T cell subset, CD4+ or CD8+ T cells, or bulk PBMC T cells (not recorded which). These receptors all come from a woman aged 18 to 75 in good health.

The genes are TRBV9 and TRBJ2-3; TCRdb picks TRBD1, but there is no DNA to check that call. Germline lookup yields CDR1 SGDLS and CDR2 YYNGEE. The CDR3 runs 14 residues. This CDR3 is CASSVVQVTDTQHF.

The rearrangement links TRBV19 to TRBJ2-2. CDR3 size: 15 residues. The germline V gene has CDR1 LNHDA and CDR2 SQIVND (reference sequence). The CDR3 reads CASSISYVNTGELFF.

V and J are TRBV7-3 and TRBJ2-1; there is no DNA to check the TCRdb D call of TRBD2. The CDR3 spans 17 residues. Germline CDR1 SGHTA, CDR2 FQGTGA. The CDR3 region is CASSPGYRREWNNEQFF.

This rearrangement joins TRBV14 to TRBJ2-3; TCRdb calls TRBD2, which cannot be checked without DNA. The CDR3 is 16 amino acids. Germline V lookup: CDR1 SGHDN, CDR2 FVKESK. The CDR3 spells CASSQPTGGPYDTQYF.

The rearrangement links TRBV7-2 to TRBJ1-4; TCRdb designates TRBD1, a call that cannot be tested without DNA. CDR1 and CDR2 from the germline V gene are SGHTA and FQGNSA. The CDR3 is 13 amino acids. CDR3 residues: CASSLNRVEKLFF.

The V call is TRBV20-1, the J call TRBJ2-2; TCRdb selects TRBD2, and the lack of DNA leaves this call unchecked. The CDR3 contains 14 residues. The germline gives CDR1 DFQATT, CDR2 SNEGSKA (reference sequence). The CDR3 sequence: CSARTSGSTGELFF.

This chain's CDR3 is CSARSAEGAYNEQFF. The V gene is TRBV20-1, the J gene TRBJ2-1; TCRdb lists TRBD1, though no DNA is available to test this call. The CDR3 spans 15 residues. Germline loops: CDR1 DFQATT, CDR2 SNEGSKA (reference sequence).

CDR3: CSARFPALAKNIQYF. The chain carries TRBV20-1 and TRBJ2-4. Germline V gene lookup returns CDR1 DFQATT and CDR2 SNEGSKA (reference sequence). The CDR3 covers 15 residues.

The rearrangement joins TRBV6-5 to TRBJ1-2; there is no DNA to check the TCRdb D call of TRBD1. This CDR3 is built from 13 residues. Per germline, CDR1 MNHEY and CDR2 SVGAGI. This chain's CDR3 is CASSYQGAGGYTF.

This chain connects TRBV4-3 to TRBJ2-5; TCRdb picks TRBD2, but there is no DNA to check that call. Germline CDR1 is LGHNA and CDR2 is YSLEER. The CDR3 has 15 amino acids. The CDR3 is CASSQVGAGGETQYF.

CDR3: CASGQIGFWDTEAFF. The genes are TRBV6-2 or TRBV6-3 and TRBJ1-1. The CDR3 is 15 residues long. CDR1 MNHEY and CDR2 SVGEGT come from the germline V gene.

The V gene is TRBV7-3, the J gene TRBJ1-3. Germline CDR1 and CDR2: SGHTA and FQGTGA. This CDR3 spans 13 amino acids. The CDR3 protein is CATRESGGNTIYF.

This sequence joins TRBV18 and TRBJ2-2; the TRBD2 assignment by TCRdb is unverifiable without DNA. The germline V gene encodes CDR1 KGHSH and CDR2 LQKENI. This CDR3 comprises 16 residues. The CDR3 region is CASSPIASGNTGELFF.

The V and J genes are TRBV4-3 and TRBJ2-1; TCRdb names TRBD2, which stays unverified in the absence of DNA. The CDR3 covers 16 residues. CDR1 and CDR2 (germline): LGHNA, YSLEER. The CDR3: CASSQIGTSGTNEQFF.

V usage is TRBV12-3 or TRBV12-4 and J usage is TRBJ1-1; the D gene TCRdb calls, TRBD1, cannot be checked with no DNA. There are 16 residues in the CDR3. CDR3 loop: CASSRDDPVRNTEAFF.

The V and J genes are TRBV28 and TRBJ2-2; the TRBD2 assignment by TCRdb is unverifiable without DNA. CDR3 length: 14 amino acids. Germline V gene data show CDR1 as MDHEN and CDR2 as SYDVKM. This CDR3 is CAAGAGGNTGELFF. The whole variable domain, remainder taken from reference TRBV28 and TRBJ2-2, is DVKVTQSSRYLVKRTGEKVFLECVQDMDHENMFWYRQDPGLGLRLIYFSYDVKMKEKGDIPEGYSVSREKKERFSLILESASTNQTSMYLCAAGAGGNTGELFFGEGSRLTVL.

The J gene is TRBJ2-5, the V gene TRBV20-1; the D gene TCRdb calls, TRBD1, cannot be checked with no DNA. This CDR3 is 17 amino acids long. Germline V gene lookup returns CDR1 DFQATT and CDR2 SNEGSKA (reference sequence). The CDR3 region is CSARVGRFRGKSETQYF.